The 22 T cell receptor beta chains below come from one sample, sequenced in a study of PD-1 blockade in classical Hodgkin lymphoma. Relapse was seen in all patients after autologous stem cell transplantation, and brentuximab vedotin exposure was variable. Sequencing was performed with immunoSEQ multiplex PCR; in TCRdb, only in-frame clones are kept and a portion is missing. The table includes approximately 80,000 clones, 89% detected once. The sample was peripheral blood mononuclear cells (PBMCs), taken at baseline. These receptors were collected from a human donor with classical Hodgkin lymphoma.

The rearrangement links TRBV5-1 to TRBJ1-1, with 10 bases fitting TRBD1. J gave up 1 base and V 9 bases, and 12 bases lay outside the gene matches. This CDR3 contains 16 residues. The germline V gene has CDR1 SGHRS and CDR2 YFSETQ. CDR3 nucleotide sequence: TGCGCCACCACTCCGGGGACAGGGGTCCCGAACACTGAAGCTTTCTTT. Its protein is CATTPGTGVPNTEAFF.

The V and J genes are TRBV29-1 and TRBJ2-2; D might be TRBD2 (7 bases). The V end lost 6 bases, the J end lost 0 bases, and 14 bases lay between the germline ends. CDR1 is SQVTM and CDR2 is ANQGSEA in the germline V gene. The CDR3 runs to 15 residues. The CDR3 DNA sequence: TGCAGCGTGAACCGGGGGGCCGCGAACACCGGGGAGCTGTTTTTT. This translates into CSVNRGAANTGELFF.

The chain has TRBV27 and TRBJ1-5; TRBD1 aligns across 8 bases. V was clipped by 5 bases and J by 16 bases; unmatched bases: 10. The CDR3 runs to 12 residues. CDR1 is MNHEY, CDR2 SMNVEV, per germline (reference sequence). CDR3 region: CASSGIDRGVHF. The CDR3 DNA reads TGTGCCAGCAGTGGCATAGACAGGGGCGTTCATTTT.

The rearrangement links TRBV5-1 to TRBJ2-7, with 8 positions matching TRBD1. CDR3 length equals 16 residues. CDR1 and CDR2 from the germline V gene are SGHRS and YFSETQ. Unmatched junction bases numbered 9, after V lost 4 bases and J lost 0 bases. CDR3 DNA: TGCGCCAGCAGCGCCGACCGGGACAGGCTCTCCTACGAGCAGTACTTC. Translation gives CASSADRDRLSYEQYF.

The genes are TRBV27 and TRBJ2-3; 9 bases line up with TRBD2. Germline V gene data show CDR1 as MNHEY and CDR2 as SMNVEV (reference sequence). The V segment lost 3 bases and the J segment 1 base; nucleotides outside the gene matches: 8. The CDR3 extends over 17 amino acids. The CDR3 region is CASSLGLAGSRTDTQYF. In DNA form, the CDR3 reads TGTGCCAGCAGTTTGGGCCTAGCGGGGAGCCGCACAGATACGCAGTATTTT.

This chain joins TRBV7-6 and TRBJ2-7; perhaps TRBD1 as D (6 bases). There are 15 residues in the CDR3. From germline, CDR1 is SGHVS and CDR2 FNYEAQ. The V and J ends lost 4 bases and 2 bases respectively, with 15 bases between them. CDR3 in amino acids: CASSWGPRRTYEQYF. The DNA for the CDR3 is TGTGCCAGCAGCTGGGGGCCCCGAAGGACCTACGAGCAGTACTTC. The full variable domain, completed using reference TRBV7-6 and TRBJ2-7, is GAGVSQSPRYKVTKRGQDVALRCDPISGHVSLYWYRQALGQGPEFLTYFNYEAQQDKSGLPNDRFSAERPEGSISTLTIQRTEQRDSAMYRCASSWGPRRTYEQYFGPGTRLTVT.

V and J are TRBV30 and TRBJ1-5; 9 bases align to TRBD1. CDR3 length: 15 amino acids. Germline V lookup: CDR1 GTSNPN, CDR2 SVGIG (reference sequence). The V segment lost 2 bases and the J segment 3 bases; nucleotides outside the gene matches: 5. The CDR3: CAWSRDRGNNQPQHF. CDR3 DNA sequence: TGTGCCTGGAGTCGAGACAGGGGGAACAATCAGCCCCAGCATTTT.

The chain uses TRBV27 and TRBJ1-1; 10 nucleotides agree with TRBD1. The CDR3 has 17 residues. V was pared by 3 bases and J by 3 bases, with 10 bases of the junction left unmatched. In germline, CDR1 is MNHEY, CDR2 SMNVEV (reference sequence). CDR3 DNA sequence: TGTGCCAGCAGTTTTCGGGGACAGGGGTCGTCGGACACTGAAGCTTTCTTT. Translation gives CASSFRGQGSSDTEAFF.

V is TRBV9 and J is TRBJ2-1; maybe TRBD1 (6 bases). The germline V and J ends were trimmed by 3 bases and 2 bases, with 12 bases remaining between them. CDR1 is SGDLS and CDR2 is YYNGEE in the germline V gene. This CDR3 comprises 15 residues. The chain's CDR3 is CASSEQGAPYNEQFF. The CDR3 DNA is TGTGCCAGCAGCGAACAGGGTGCACCCTACAATGAGCAGTTCTTC. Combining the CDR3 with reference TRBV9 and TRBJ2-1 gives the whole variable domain DSGVTQTPKHLITATGQRVTLRCSPRSGDLSVYWYQQSLDQGLQFLIQYYNGEERAKGNILERFSAQQFPDLHSELNLSSLELGDSALYFCASSEQGAPYNEQFFGPGTRLTVL.

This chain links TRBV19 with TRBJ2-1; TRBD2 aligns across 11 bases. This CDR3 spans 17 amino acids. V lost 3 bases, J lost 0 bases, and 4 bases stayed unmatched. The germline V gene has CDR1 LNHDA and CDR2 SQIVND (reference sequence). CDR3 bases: TGTGCCAGTAGTATGGCTAGCGGGAGGATCTCCTACAATGAGCAGTTCTTC. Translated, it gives CASSMASGRISYNEQFF.

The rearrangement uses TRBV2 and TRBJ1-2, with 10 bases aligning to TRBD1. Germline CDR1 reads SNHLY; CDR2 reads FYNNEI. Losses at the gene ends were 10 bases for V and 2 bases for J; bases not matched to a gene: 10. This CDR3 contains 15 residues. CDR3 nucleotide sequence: TGTGCCACAACTTCGACAGGGGGCGGCAACTATGGCTACACCTTC. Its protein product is CATTSTGGGNYGYTF.

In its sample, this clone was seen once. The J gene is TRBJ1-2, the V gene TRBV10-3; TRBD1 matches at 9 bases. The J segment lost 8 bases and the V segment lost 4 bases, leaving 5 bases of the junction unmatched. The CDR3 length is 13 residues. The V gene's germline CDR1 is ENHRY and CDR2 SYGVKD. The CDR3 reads CAISAGQGDGYTF. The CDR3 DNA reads TGTGCCATCAGTGCGGGACAGGGAGACGGCTACACCTTC.

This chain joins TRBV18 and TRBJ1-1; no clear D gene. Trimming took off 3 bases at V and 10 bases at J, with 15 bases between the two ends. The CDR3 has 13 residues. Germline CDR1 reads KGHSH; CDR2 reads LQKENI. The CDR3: CASSPSRDSGAFF. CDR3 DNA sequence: TGTGCCAGCTCACCTAGCCGGGATTCAGGAGCTTTCTTT.

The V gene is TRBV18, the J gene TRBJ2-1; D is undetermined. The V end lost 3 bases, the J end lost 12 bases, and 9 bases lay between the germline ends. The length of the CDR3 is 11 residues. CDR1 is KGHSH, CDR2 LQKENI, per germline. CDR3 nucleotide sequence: TGTGCCAGCTCACCGGTACTCGGGCAGTTCTTC. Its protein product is CASSPVLGQFF.

The CDR3 sequence is CASTYPSTDTQYF. Here the CDR3 DNA reads TGTGCCAGCACTTATCCTAGCACAGATACGCAGTATTTT. The V call is TRBV28, the J call TRBJ2-3, with D hard to call. Trimming took off 7 bases at V and 0 bases at J, with 8 bases between the two ends. The germline V gene encodes CDR1 MDHEN and CDR2 SYDVKM. CDR3 length equals 13 residues.

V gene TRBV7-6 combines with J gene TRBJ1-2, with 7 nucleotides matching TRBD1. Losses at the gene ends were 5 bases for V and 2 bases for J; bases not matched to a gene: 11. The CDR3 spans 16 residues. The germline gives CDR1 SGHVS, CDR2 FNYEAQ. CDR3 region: CASSVDSGTENYGYTF. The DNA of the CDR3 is TGTGCCAGCAGCGTAGATTCCGGGACAGAAAACTATGGCTACACCTTC.

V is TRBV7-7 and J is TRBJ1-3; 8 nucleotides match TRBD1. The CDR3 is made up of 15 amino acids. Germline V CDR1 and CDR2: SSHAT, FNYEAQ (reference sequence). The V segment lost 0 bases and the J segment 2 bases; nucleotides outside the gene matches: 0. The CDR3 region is CASSLAQGAGNTIYF. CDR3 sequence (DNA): TGTGCCAGCAGCTTAGCACAGGGGGCTGGAAACACCATATATTTT.

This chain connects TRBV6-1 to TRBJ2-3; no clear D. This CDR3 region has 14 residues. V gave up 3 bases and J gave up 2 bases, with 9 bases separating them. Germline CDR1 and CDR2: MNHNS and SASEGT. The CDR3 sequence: CASSEAFSTDTQYF. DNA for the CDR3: TGTGCCAGCAGTGAGGCTTTTTCCACAGATACGCAGTATTTT.

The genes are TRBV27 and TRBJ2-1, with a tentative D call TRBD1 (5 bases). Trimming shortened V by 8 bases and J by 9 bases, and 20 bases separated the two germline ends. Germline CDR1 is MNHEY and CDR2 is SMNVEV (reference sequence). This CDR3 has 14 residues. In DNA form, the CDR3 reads TGTGCCAGCGCCTCCATTTGGCCCCAGGGTGAGCAGTTCTTC. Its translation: CASASIWPQGEQFF.

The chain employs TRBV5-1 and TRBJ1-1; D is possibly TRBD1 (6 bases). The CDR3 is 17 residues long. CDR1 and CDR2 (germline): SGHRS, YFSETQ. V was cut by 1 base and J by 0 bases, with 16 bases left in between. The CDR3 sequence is CASSLNAGARLNTEAFF. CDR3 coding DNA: TGCGCCAGCAGCTTGAATGCGGGGGCTAGGTTGAACACTGAAGCTTTCTTT.

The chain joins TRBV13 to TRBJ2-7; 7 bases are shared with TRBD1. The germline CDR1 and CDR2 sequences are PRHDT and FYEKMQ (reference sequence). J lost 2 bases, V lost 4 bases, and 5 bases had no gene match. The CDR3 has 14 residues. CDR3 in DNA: TGTGCCAGCAGCTCCGGACAGGACGCCTACGAGCAGTACTTC. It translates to CASSSGQDAYEQYF.

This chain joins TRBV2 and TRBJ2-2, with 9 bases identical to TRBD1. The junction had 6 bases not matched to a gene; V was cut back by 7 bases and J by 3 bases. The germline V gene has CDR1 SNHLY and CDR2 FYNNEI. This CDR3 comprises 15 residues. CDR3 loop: CASIGTGIYTGELFF. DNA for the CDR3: TGTGCCAGCATTGGGACAGGGATTTACACCGGGGAGCTGTTTTTT.